Listed below are T cell receptor beta chains from one sample, sequenced in a study of Graves' ophthalmopathy and Graves' hyperthyroidism. TCRdb ran MiXCR on the multiplex PCR reads and lists one entry per CDR3 protein. The table records around 1.1 million distinct CDR3 sequences, 35% to 45% of them present only once. The specimen sequenced was peripheral blood or thyroid tissue (not recorded which). All receptors derive from an adult man with Graves' hyperthyroidism. The CDR3 runs from the conserved cysteine through the conserved F or W. A D gene is named only where the DNA matches it firmly.

d_gene,v_gene,len,j_gene,CDR3aa
TRBD2,TRBV9,15,TRBJ2-7,CASSVSGTTIREQYF
.,TRBV10-3,16,TRBJ1-1,CAISLDENKGKTEAFF
.,TRBV19,16,TRBJ2-7,CASSMFGGIRSYEQYF
.,TRBV29-1,11,TRBJ1-3,CSVGVGNTIYF
TRBD2,TRBV15,18,TRBJ2-7,CATSRGPKREREPYEQYF
.,TRBV5-1,15,TRBJ2-4,CASSLIGESKNIQYF
TRBD2,TRBV5-1,17,TRBJ2-5,CASSGGLAGSHSETQYF
.,TRBV10-3,12,TRBJ2-2,CAISVVSGELFF
TRBD1,TRBV7-8,13,TRBJ2-7,CARALQGAYEQYF
.,TRBV20-1,14,TRBJ1-5,CSAIGSNSNQPQHF
.,TRBV9,14,TRBJ2-5,CASSVAGAQETQYF
TRBD1,TRBV10-3,13,TRBJ1-2,CAIRKTGSDGYTF
.,TRBV10-3,15,TRBJ2-3,CAISESGGSTDTQYF
.,TRBV20-1,14,TRBJ2-6,CSASSRSGANVLTF
TRBD2,TRBV12-3/TRBV12-4,17,TRBJ2-5,CASSYSRTSGDSETQYF
TRBD1,TRBV9,14,TRBJ2-7,CASSVGQGANEQYF
.,TRBV2,12,TRBJ1-2,CASSLNRSGYTF
.,TRBV27,13,TRBJ1-5,CASSFRRFLPQHF
TRBD2,TRBV6-5,17,TRBJ2-7,CASSYLKKREYGYEQYF
.,TRBV9,16,TRBJ2-7,CASSPGGAAGSYEQYF
.,TRBV12-3/TRBV12-4,13,TRBJ2-7,CASAKRRPSEQYF
TRBD1,TRBV7-9,16,TRBJ2-7,CASSQGDRGPSPWQYF
.,TRBV28,14,TRBJ1-5,CASSLTGWAQPQHF
TRBD1,TRBV10-3,16,TRBJ1-1,CAISLPGQGMNTEAFF
.,TRBV29-1,12,TRBJ2-7,CSVRILGYEQYF
.,TRBV20-1,15,TRBJ2-7,CSALPTAGRAWEQYF
TRBD1,TRBV10-3,14,TRBJ1-4,CAISDRDRGEKLFF
TRBD1,TRBV5-1,14,TRBJ2-7,CASSFTGQTYEQYF
.,TRBV6-2/TRBV6-3,15,TRBJ1-1,CASSLQWGPNTEAFF
TRBD1,TRBV9,16,TRBJ1-1,CASSVRTGVMNTEAFF
.,TRBV10-1,17,TRBJ1-3,CASSDGGQGSSGNTIYF
.,TRBV5-1,14,TRBJ1-5,CASSSRSGHQPQHF
TRBD1,TRBV29-1,15,TRBJ2-3,CSVPPGRGRGDTQYF
TRBD1,TRBV6-6,12,TRBJ1-2,CASSPGTGEGTF
TRBD1,TRBV19,16,TRBJ2-2,CASISLGTGGTGELFF
TRBD2,TRBV7-2,17,TRBJ2-2,CASSLWGLAMGPGELFF
TRBD1,TRBV10-3,14,TRBJ1-5,CATSPGTGHQPQHF
.,TRBV7-2,16,TRBJ1-1,CASSFPAGPANTEAFF
.,TRBV2,17,TRBJ2-7,CASSAKGGRARTYEQYF
.,TRBV14,15,TRBJ2-5,CASSQGGRRQETQYF
.,TRBV24-1,13,TRBJ1-1,CATSDWGGTEAFF
.,TRBV7-9,15,TRBJ1-6,CASSGTGNWNSPLHF
TRBD1,TRBV4-1,17,TRBJ2-7,CASSSTQTGASSYEQYF
TRBD1,TRBV19,14,TRBJ1-5,CASTAVGQGRPQHF
.,TRBV10-3,12,TRBJ2-7,CAISGVTYEQYF
TRBD2,TRBV10-3,16,TRBJ2-5,CAIRGTSGSTQETQYF
TRBD1,TRBV20-1,14,TRBJ1-5,CSARDFGTGRPQHF
TRBD2,TRBV7-2,15,TRBJ2-5,CASSSQRGLQETQYF
TRBD1,TRBV6-5,14,TRBJ1-2,CASSYLRGPKGYTF